This T cell receptor (beta chain) stems from a study of blood T cells in healthy people across ages. The ends were cut back, 4 bases at V and 2 bases at J, with 16 bases in the middle. The CDR3 runs to 16 residues. CDR1 is SGHTA and CDR2 is FQGNSA in the germline V gene. Study conclusions and caveats: In long-lived donors, naive CD4+ cell counts and diversity exceeded those of aged donors.

The authors ran a second PCR of about 7 to 12 cycles using a sample-barcoded 5' primer and a J-beta primer mix. Every cDNA molecule bore a tag from a template-switch adaptor containing 12 random nucleotides. TCRdb analysed the 5' RACE reads with MiXCR anew, one entry per CDR3 protein. The repertoire holds around 900,000 distinct CDR3 sequences, with approximately 50% as singletons. With regard to this clonotype: The antigen remains undetermined.

Sequences were obtained from blood. This chain links TRBV7-2 with TRBJ2-3; D may match TRBD1 or TRBD2 (6 bases each). The receptor comes from a woman aged 55-70 years in good health. The CDR3 sequence is CASSWVGGGLTDTQYF. The DNA for the CDR3 is TGTGCCAGCAGCTGGGTAGGAGGGGGTCTCACAGATACGCAGTATTTT.